This T cell receptor (beta chain) was identified in a study of shared clonotypes between healthy human individuals. Study-level findings and limits: Between a few donors, naive CD4 clonotypes were shared at a level of around 5.2%. Naive subsets usually exceeded memory subsets in estimated richness.

This clone has a handful of counts. Its antigen is unknown. Sorted-subset replicate PCRs used 200 ng DNA, tens of thousands of T cell genomes. TCRdb keeps only in-frame clones here, not all; method: immunoSEQ multiplex PCR. The sample lists 2 million to 2.5 million clones; around 93% were seen once. CD8 cells classed as naive were CD45RO-negative and positively selected for CCR7, excluding terminally differentiated effector memory CD45RA+ cells. Each donor was a Caucasian adult residing in Nashville, Tennessee. CDR1 and CDR2 (germline): LNHDA, SQIVND (reference sequence). V lost 7 bases and J 8 bases, leaving 14 bases between the germline ends. The CDR3 totals 12 residues.

The rearrangement links TRBV19 to TRBJ1-1; D possibly corresponds to TRBD1 (6 bases). The sequenced sample consisted of naive CD8+ T cells from PBMCs. The sequence derives from a man between 18 and 29 years old in good health. Some clones in this sample may be carry-over from other donors' samples. The CDR3 DNA is TGTGCCAGTACTTCAGGACAGATCGAAGCTTTCTTT. It is translated as CASTSGQIEAFF.